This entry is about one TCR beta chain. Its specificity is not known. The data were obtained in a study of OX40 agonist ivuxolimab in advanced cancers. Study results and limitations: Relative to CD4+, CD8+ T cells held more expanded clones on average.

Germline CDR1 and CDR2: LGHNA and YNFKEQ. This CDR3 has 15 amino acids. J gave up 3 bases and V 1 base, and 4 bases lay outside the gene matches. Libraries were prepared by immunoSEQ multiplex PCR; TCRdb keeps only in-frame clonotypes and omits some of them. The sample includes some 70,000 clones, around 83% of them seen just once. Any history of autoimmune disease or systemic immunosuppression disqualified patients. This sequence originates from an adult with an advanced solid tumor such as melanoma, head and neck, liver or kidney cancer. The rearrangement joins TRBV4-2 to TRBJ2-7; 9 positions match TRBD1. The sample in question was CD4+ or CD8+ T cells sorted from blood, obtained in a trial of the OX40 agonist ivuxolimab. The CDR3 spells CASSQAQGQGYEQYF. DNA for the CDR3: TGTGCCAGCAGCCAAGCCCAGGGACAGGGCTACGAGCAGTACTTC.